Shown below are 4 T cell receptor beta chains from a single sample sequenced in a study of shared clonotypes between healthy human individuals. Assay used: immunoSEQ multiplex PCR; TCRdb lists only in-frame clones, some missing. The profile shows about 1 million clones, 70% to 80% of them singletons. Sequenced: memory CD4+ T cells sorted from blood. Subset noted: CD45RA-negative fraction. These receptors originate from a young man in good health.

V gene TRBV7-6 combines with J gene TRBJ2-3; 8 nucleotides line up with TRBD2. CDR3 length: 16 residues. The germline V gene encodes CDR1 SGHVS and CDR2 FNYEAQ. V was pared by 1 base and J by 1 base, with 4 bases of the junction left unmatched. Written as DNA, the CDR3 is TGTGCCAGCAGCTTAGTCCCGGGAGGGGGCACAGATACGCAGTATTTT. Protein sequence: CASSLVPGGGTDTQYF.

This chain uses TRBV28 with TRBJ2-1; 9 bases align to TRBD2. CDR1 and CDR2 from the germline V gene are MDHEN and SYDVKM. V shed 4 bases and J 5 bases; nucleotides not matched to a gene: 12. This CDR3 is built from 17 residues. Written as DNA, the CDR3 is TGTGCCAGCAGTTCCCCCCCCGGCGGGGGGGTACACAATGAGCAGTTCTTC. Protein: CASSSPPGGGVHNEQFF.

The table lists this clone with many counts. V is TRBV4-2 and J is TRBJ2-7, with D maybe TRBD1 (5 bases). Germline V gene data show CDR1 as LGHNA and CDR2 as YNFKEQ. V gave up 1 base and J gave up 0 bases, with 13 bases separating them. The CDR3 runs 16 residues. The CDR3 region is CASSQGGGTGSYEQYF. CDR3 in DNA: TGTGCCAGCAGCCAAGGGGGCGGCACTGGCTCCTACGAGCAGTACTTC.

V gene TRBV27 combines with J gene TRBJ2-1; TRBD2 is a possible D gene (9 bases). V shed 6 bases and J shed 8 bases, with 20 bases lying between them. CDR3 length: 15 amino acids. CDR1 is MNHEY, CDR2 SMNVEV, per germline (reference sequence). As DNA, the CDR3 is TGTGCCAGCAGCCCCAGGGGGCGGGAGGGCCATGAGCAGTTCTTC. The encoded protein is CASSPRGREGHEQFF.